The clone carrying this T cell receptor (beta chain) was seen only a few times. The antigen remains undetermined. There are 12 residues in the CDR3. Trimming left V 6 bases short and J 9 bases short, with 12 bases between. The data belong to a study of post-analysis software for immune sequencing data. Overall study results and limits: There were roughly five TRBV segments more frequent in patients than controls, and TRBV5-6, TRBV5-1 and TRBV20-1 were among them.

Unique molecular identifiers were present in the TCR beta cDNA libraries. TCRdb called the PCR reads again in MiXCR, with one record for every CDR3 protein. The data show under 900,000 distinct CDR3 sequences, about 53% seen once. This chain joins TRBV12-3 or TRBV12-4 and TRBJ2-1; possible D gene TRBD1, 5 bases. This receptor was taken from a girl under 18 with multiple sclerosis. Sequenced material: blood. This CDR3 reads CASSQTTAEQFF. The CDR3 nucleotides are TGTGCCAGCAGCCAAACGACAGCTGAGCAGTTCTTC.